What follows is one TCR beta chain and its context. This clonotype has a handful of counts. Its cognate antigen has yet to be identified. Base qualities were left out, and no much larger clone turns up one base away. This sample's treatment or condition label indicates: live attenuated yellow fever vaccine strain. At each blood-draw timepoint, two biological replicates of bulk PBMCs were collected. PBMCs were isolated from peripheral blood using a standard Ficoll-Paque protocol. TriZol was used to extract RNA from bulk PBMCs, CD4 and CD8 fractions, and dextramer-positive and dextramer-negative fractions. The sample originates from a study of T cells after yellow fever vaccination (dated by TCRdb to about 2019). Study-level background: The SMART-Seq v4 Ultra Low Input RNA kit was used to prepare libraries from fractions with low cell numbers. Blood was drawn at multiple timepoints before and after primary and secondary immunization, with bulk PBMC replicates and cell subsets isolated. Two healthy male donors made up the cohort, one aged 18 to 30 years and the other aged 30 to 40 years. Bulk TCR alpha and beta repertoires were sequenced longitudinally to track T-cell clones before and after primary and booster YFV17D yellow fever vaccination. Beyond this particular receptor, the publication reports: Only a couple of donors were included in the study, so the extent to which the findings can be generalized is limited. FACS-sorted repertoires could contain abundant contaminating clonotypes from the bulk population, so computational filtering was required. After the booster, most clones that had expanded after primary vaccination were detected again (approximately 96% of CD4 and about 88% of CD8), suggesting broad maintenance of memory. A small fraction of clonotypes appeared in both the CD4 and CD8 compartments, likely as a result of convergent recombination. The secondary T-cell response was found to be weaker but faster than the primary response, with a peak reached on day 5 rather than on day 15.

TCR cDNA was made using 5'RACE template switching, a step that added a universal primer site and unique molecular identifiers. Priming of cDNA synthesis was performed from both the TCR alpha and TCR beta constant segments. Library amplification used two PCR steps, and the second PCR step added sample barcodes and sequencing adapters. Sequencing of the libraries was done on either Illumina HiSeq 2500 (2x100 bp) or NovaSeq (2x150 bp). For the original study's pipeline: MIGEC handled demultiplexing of reads and collapsing into UMI consensus sequences, while MiXCR performed V(D)J alignment. Clonotypes responding to the vaccine were identified with edgeR on replicate PBMC samples, with the criteria of FDR below 0.01 and a log2 fold change above 5 up to day 15. Bulk clonotypes were assigned CD4 or CD8 identity according to which sequenced CD4 or CD8 repertoire held them at higher abundance. Through fastp at Q25 and MiXCR, TCRdb rebuilt clones from the public reads, retaining in-frame beta chains. Merged by CDR3 protein, the rows form single entries marked with the most common genes and DNA. It is TCRdb's table, rather than the study itself, that gives the V and J calls and clone size. The sample has nearly 550,000 distinct CDR3 sequences on record, roughly 19% of them singletons. The ten most abundant clones make up about 13% of the sample.

At the junction V is shortened by 2 bases and J by 9 bases, with 14 bases in between. From its cysteine to its phenylalanine, the CDR3 spans 14 amino acids. Just the 42-base CDR3 DNA is kept, in frame starting at base 1. In the germline V gene, CDR1 corresponds to MNHNS and CDR2 to SASEGT. The clonotype was recovered from a man aged 25-40 years who received the YFV17D yellow fever vaccine. The chain links TRBV6-1 with TRBJ1-5; no D gene call is confident. The input for sequencing was PBMCs, taken 15 days after the yellow fever booster vaccination. The nucleotide sequence is TGTGCCAGCAGTGAATTGGCAGGTGCGGGGCCCCAGCATTTT. Its coded protein is CASSELAGAGPQHF.